These 22 T cell receptor beta chains came from one sample sequenced in a study of Graves' ophthalmopathy and Graves' hyperthyroidism. Amplification of TCR beta CDR3 regions used RNA transcripts. A first-round RT-PCR used HTBI primers, followed by a second-round multiplex PCR. One entry per CDR3 protein, called by TCRdb with MiXCR from the multiplex PCR reads. The repertoire holds 150,000 or so distinct CDR3 sequences, roughly 36% seen once, with roughly 8.9% in the top ten. Specimen: peripheral blood. The receptors shown here come from a man under 40 with Graves' ophthalmopathy.

V usage is TRBV20-1 and J usage is TRBJ2-5; D is unresolved. V lost 3 bases to trimming and J lost 2 bases, with 7 bases between them. This CDR3 is 12 amino acids long. The germline gives CDR1 DFQATT, CDR2 SNEGSKA (reference sequence). The CDR3 spells CSASRAQETQYF. In DNA, the CDR3 is TGCAGTGCTAGTCGGGCTCAAGAGACCCAGTACTTC.

There are many counts of this clonotype. The genes are TRBV6-2 or TRBV6-3 and TRBJ2-7; 14 bases map to TRBD2. Germline V gene data show CDR1 as MNHEY and CDR2 as SVGEGT. This CDR3 is built from 14 residues. Trimming at V came to 10 bases and at J to 7 bases, leaving 9 bases not matched to a gene. CDR3: CATRTSGRLGEQYF. CDR3 DNA sequence: TGTGCCACCAGGACTAGCGGGAGGCTGGGGGAGCAGTACTTC.

This clonotype showed up many times. V gene TRBV2 combines with J gene TRBJ1-3; possibly TRBD1 for D (6 bases). Germline lookup yields CDR1 SNHLY and CDR2 FYNNEI. V lost 6 bases, J lost 2 bases, and 11 bases lay in between. The CDR3 covers 14 residues. The CDR3 coding sequence is TGTGCCAGCAGCAACCAGGGGACTGGAAACACCATATATTTT. Translating gives CASSNQGTGNTIYF.

There are many counts of this clonotype. V is TRBV6-2 or TRBV6-3 and J is TRBJ2-5; 11 nucleotides agree with TRBD2. The CDR3 runs 15 residues. The germline V gene has CDR1 MNHEY and CDR2 SVGEGT. Unmatched junction bases numbered 7, after V lost 5 bases and J lost 5 bases. The CDR3 here is CASSSPSGRTETQYF. In DNA form, the CDR3 reads TGTGCCAGCAGTAGCCCTAGCGGGAGGACTGAGACCCAGTACTTC.

This clonotype was counted between two and nine times. The V and J genes are TRBV12-3 or TRBV12-4 and TRBJ2-7; D remains unclear. The V and J ends lost 6 bases and 7 bases respectively, with 10 bases between them. The CDR3 totals 11 residues. Here the CDR3 DNA reads TGTGCCAGCAGCTCCTCAAGGGAGCAGTACTTC. Protein sequence: CASSSSREQYF.

This clonotype has ten or more counts. This chain links TRBV13 with TRBJ2-7; D is undetermined. The CDR3 length is 13 residues. V was pared by 2 bases and J by 5 bases, with 10 bases between. Germline values: CDR1 PRHDT, CDR2 FYEKMQ (reference sequence). CDR3 sequence (DNA): TGTGCCAGCAGCTTACAAGCTTTCGACGAGCAGTACTTC. The encoded protein is CASSLQAFDEQYF.

This clonotype was observed many times. V usage is TRBV27 and J usage is TRBJ2-7, with 9 bases identical to TRBD1. This CDR3 is 14 amino acids long. The J segment lost 3 bases and the V segment lost 2 bases, leaving 2 bases of the junction unmatched. Germline assignment: CDR1 MNHEY and CDR2 SMNVEV (reference sequence). CDR3 bases: TGTGCCAGCAGTTTAGGGACAGGGTTCTACGAGCAGTACTTC. Residues: CASSLGTGFYEQYF.

J is TRBJ1-2 and V is TRBV7-9; 8 bases map to TRBD1. The V gene's germline CDR1 is SEHNR and CDR2 FQNEAQ (reference sequence). With V trimmed by 5 bases and J by 9 bases, 14 bases remained unmatched. CDR3 length: 15 residues. The CDR3, as DNA: TGTGCCAGCAGCCCCAGCGGGGGCAGGGGGCTTCGCTACACCTTC. This sequence encodes CASSPSGGRGLRYTF.

This clonotype has a count of ten or more. The chain links TRBV6-5 to TRBJ1-6, with TRBD1 matching over 7 bases. V trimming: 5 bases; J trimming: 8 bases; junction bases outside the gene matches: 12. Germline lookup yields CDR1 MNHEY and CDR2 SVGAGI. The CDR3 runs 16 residues. The CDR3 bases are TGTGCCAGCAGTAACCAGACAGGGATGACAGATTCACCCCTCCACTTT. It is translated as CASSNQTGMTDSPLHF.

This chain connects TRBV28 to TRBJ2-7; D call uncertain. The length of the CDR3 is 15 residues. V dropped 8 bases and J dropped 6 bases, with 23 bases sitting between them. Germline V CDR1 and CDR2: MDHEN, SYDVKM. The CDR3: CASPPGGSDFGEQYF. The CDR3 bases are TGTGCCAGCCCCCCGGGCGGATCCGACTTTGGCGAGCAGTACTTC.

The J gene is TRBJ2-7, the V gene TRBV7-3, with 8 bases identical to TRBD2. Germline-derived CDR1 and CDR2 are SGHTA and FQGTGA. The CDR3 contains 13 residues. With 3 bases clipped from V and 6 bases from J, the junction kept 4 bases outside the gene matches. CDR3 sequence (DNA): TGTGCCAGCAGCTTGTTCGGGACTAGCGAGCAGTACTTC. Protein sequence: CASSLFGTSEQYF.

This clonotype is a singleton in its sample. This chain's CDR3 is CASRFTGFREKANYGYTF. CDR3 bases: TGTGCCAGCAGATTTACAGGGTTTCGGGAGAAAGCTAACTATGGCTACACCTTC. The chain employs TRBV12-3 or TRBV12-4 and TRBJ1-2; possible D gene TRBD1, 6 bases. Trimming took off 6 bases at V and 0 bases at J, with 23 bases between the two ends. The CDR3 contains 18 residues.

V is TRBV20-1 and J is TRBJ2-7; 8 bases fit TRBD1. Germline CDR1 DFQATT, CDR2 SNEGSKA (reference sequence). Germline trimming cut 5 bases from V and 3 bases from J; bases unmatched to any gene: 9. The CDR3 spans 14 residues. DNA for the CDR3: TGCAGTGCTGGACAGGGACCCTCGGGCTACGAGCAGTACTTC. It encodes CSAGQGPSGYEQYF.

This clonotype was observed many times. The gene calls are TRBV5-6 and TRBJ1-1; TRBD1 is a possible D gene (6 bases). The CDR3 consists of 16 residues. Germline values: CDR1 SGHDT, CDR2 YYEEEE. Deletions cut 2 bases from V and 2 bases from J, with 16 bases between. CDR3 in amino acids: CASSFRGAGLNTEAFF. The CDR3 bases are TGTGCCAGCAGCTTTCGGGGGGCCGGATTAAACACTGAAGCTTTCTTT.

This clonotype was seen ten or more times. The chain recombines TRBV30 with TRBJ2-5, with a weak D call TRBD1 (6 bases). Per germline, CDR1 GTSNPN and CDR2 SVGIG (reference sequence). The CDR3 has 14 amino acids. Between the trimmed V and J ends, which lost 0 bases and 5 bases, there was a span of 13 bases. The CDR3 protein is CAWSVTGREETQYF. As DNA, the CDR3 is TGTGCCTGGAGTGTGACAGGTCGTGAGGAGACCCAGTACTTC.

This clonotype was seen repeatedly, ten times or more. The CDR3 protein is CAWSPPKTAPNYGYTF. The CDR3 DNA follows: TGTGCCTGGAGTCCCCCTAAGACCGCGCCTAACTATGGCTACACCTTC. The genes are TRBV30 and TRBJ1-2, with D unresolved. Germline CDR1 is GTSNPN and CDR2 is SVGIG (reference sequence). Trimming took 2 bases from V and 0 from J, leaving 16 bases between them. The CDR3 consists of 16 residues.

V and J are TRBV6-2 or TRBV6-3 and TRBJ1-5; no reliable D call. Deletions cut 7 bases from V and 6 bases from J, with 10 bases between. CDR3 length: 12 residues. In germline, CDR1 is MNHEY, CDR2 SVGEGT. Here the CDR3 reads CASTFPFQPQHF. Written as DNA, the CDR3 is TGTGCCAGCACCTTTCCCTTTCAGCCCCAGCATTTT.

This chain joins TRBV24-1 and TRBJ2-5; TRBD2 matches at 7 bases. The CDR3 covers 16 residues. With V trimmed by 0 bases and J by 5 bases, 8 bases remained unmatched. Germline V gene sequence: CDR1 KGHDR, CDR2 SFDVKD. CDR3: CATSDLQGGFGETQYF. The CDR3 nucleotides read TGTGCCACCAGTGATTTGCAGGGAGGGTTCGGGGAGACCCAGTACTTC.

The chain links TRBV4-1 to TRBJ2-7, with 9 bases that match TRBD1. V was clipped by 1 base and J by 4 bases; unmatched bases: 8. CDR3 size: 16 residues. Germline CDR1 MGHRA, CDR2 YSYEKL. In DNA form, the CDR3 reads TGCGCCAGCAGCCAAGCTACCGGGACAGGGTTGTACGAGCAGTACTTC. Protein product: CASSQATGTGLYEQYF.

This clonotype has at least ten counts. Compared with germline, one end of the junction differs, possibly owing to a read error. The rearrangement joins TRBV29-1 to TRBJ1-1, with D hard to call. In germline, CDR1 is SQVTM, CDR2 ANQGSEA. The CDR3 totals 12 residues. CDR3 nucleotides: TGCGGCGTTGAGGTGGGTAACACTGAAGCTTTCTTT. It translates to CGVEVGNTEAFF. Using reference TRBV29-1 and TRBJ1-1 for the parts outside the CDR3, the full variable domain is SAVISQKPSRDICQRGTSLTIQCQVDSQVTMMFWYRQQPGQSLTLIATANQGSEATYESGFVIDKFPISRPNLTFSTLTVSNMSPEDSSIYLCGVEVGNTEAFFGQGTRLTVV.

The V call is TRBV6-2 or TRBV6-3, the J call TRBJ2-7; 9 positions match TRBD2. The germline V gene encodes CDR1 MNHEY and CDR2 SVGEGT. Trimming cost V 1 base and J 4 bases; bases outside gene matches: 8. The length of the CDR3 is 16 residues. The CDR3 DNA reads TGTGCCAGCAGTTACTTGCGGGAGGGCCTATGGTACGAGCAGTACTTC. It yields the protein CASSYLREGLWYEQYF.

This clonotype was seen at least ten times. As DNA, the CDR3 is TGTGCCATCAGTGAACGGTCTATGGAAGGCTACACCTTC. Amino acid sequence: CAISERSMEGYTF. The J gene is TRBJ1-2, the V gene TRBV10-3, with D uncertain. The CDR3 has 13 residues. Trimming shortened V by 3 bases and J by 8 bases, and 13 bases separated the two germline ends. The germline V gene encodes CDR1 ENHRY and CDR2 SYGVKD.